This TCR beta chain was profiled in a study of post-analysis software for immune sequencing data. Study-level points and caveats: Among multiple sclerosis patients, normalized Chao1 diversity was significantly below that of controls. Five or six TRBV segments were significantly more frequent in patients than in controls. TRBV5-6, TRBV5-1 and TRBV20-1 were among these segments.

This clonotype has just a few counts. The antigen is unknown. CDR3 length: 13 amino acids. The germline V and J ends were trimmed by 5 bases and 4 bases, with 8 bases remaining between them. CDR1 and CDR2 (germline): MNHNS, SASEGT. Unique-molecular-identifier-tagged TCR beta cDNA libraries were used. TCRdb reanalysed the PCR reads using MiXCR and keeps one entry per CDR3 protein. Of some 690,000 distinct CDR3 sequences in the sample, approximately 30% were seen once. The TCR sequence derives from a girl aged 10 to 17 with multiple sclerosis. V is TRBV6-1 and J is TRBJ1-4; D is ambiguous. The specimen was blood. The CDR3 DNA reads as TGTGCCAGCAGTAGGACGGTTAATGAAAAACTGTTTTTT. Residues: CASSRTVNEKLFF.